This T cell receptor (beta chain) was recorded in a study of identical twins. The length of the CDR3 is 14 residues. V lost 0 bases to trimming and J lost 3 bases, with 9 bases between them. The germline CDR1 and CDR2 sequences are SGHRS and YFSETQ. A universal primer site was created by template switching, with the cDNA bearing unique molecular identifiers. TCRdb used MiXCR to reprocess the 5' RACE reads, holding one entry per CDR3 protein. The sample lists about 210,000 distinct CDR3 sequences, roughly 10% occurring once. This receptor was taken from a woman aged 18-29 years in good health. The rearrangement links TRBV5-1 to TRBJ1-2; D gene unclear. The specimen sequenced was memory (CD45RO+) T cells sorted from blood. The CDR3 reads CASSLDPVDYGYTF. For the CDR3, the DNA is TGCGCCAGCAGCTTGGACCCAGTTGACTATGGCTACACCTTC.